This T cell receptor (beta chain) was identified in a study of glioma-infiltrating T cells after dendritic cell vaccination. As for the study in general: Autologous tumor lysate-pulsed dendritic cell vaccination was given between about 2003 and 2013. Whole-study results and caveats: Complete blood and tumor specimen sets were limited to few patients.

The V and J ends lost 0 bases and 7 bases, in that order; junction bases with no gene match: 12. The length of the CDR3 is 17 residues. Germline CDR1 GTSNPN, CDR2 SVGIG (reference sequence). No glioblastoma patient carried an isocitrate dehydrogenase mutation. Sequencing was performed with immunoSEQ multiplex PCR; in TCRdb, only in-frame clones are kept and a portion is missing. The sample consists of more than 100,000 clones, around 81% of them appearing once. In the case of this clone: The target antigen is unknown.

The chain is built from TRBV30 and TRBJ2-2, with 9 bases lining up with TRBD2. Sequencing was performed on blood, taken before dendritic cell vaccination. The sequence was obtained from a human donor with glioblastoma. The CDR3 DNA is TGTGCCTGGAGTGTTTTGCGGGGGGGCCACCAGGACGGGGAGCTGTTTTTT. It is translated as CAWSVLRGGHQDGELFF.